This TCR beta chain was recovered during a study of blood T cells in healthy people across ages (dated by TCRdb to the mid-2010s). In the study overall: In model experiments, roughly one uniquely barcoded TCR beta cDNA molecule per two T cells was captured by template switching. The study measured age-related changes in TCR beta repertoire diversity using deep sequencing normalized with unique cDNA molecular identifiers. The donors were divided into four age groups: young (average approximately 17 years), middle-aged (roughly 42), aged (approximately 62) and long-lived (about 79). To avoid experimental bias, donors of different ages were distributed randomly across sequencing lanes. The study analyzed two additional independent replicas of 1 million unique cDNA reads from the same blood draw for two donors, one aged 18 to 30 and one aged 80 or older.

Here V drops 4 bases and J drops 0 bases, and the junction holds 5 bases not matched to any gene. From cysteine to phenylalanine, the CDR3 is 15 amino acids long. Only the CDR3 part of the read is kept: 45 bases, read in frame from the first base. For CDR1 and CDR2, the germline V gene lists LGHNA and YSLEER. The library was obtained by 5' RACE. The run used an Illumina HiSeq 2500. A second PCR of 7 to 11 cycles was performed with a sample-barcoded 5' primer and a J-beta primer mix. Each TCR beta cDNA molecule received a unique molecular identifier from a template-switch 5' adaptor carrying 12 random nucleotides. At least 3 million CDR3-containing paired-end reads were obtained from each sample. First-strand cDNA was synthesized from all RNA with the Mint cDNA synthesis kit, primed by a TRBC-specific oligonucleotide. After uracil-DNA glycosylase treatment, a first 18-cycle PCR used universal primers M1SS and BC2_uni_R on all cDNA. The paper's data handling went like this. Each sample was normalized by randomly selecting 1 million high-quality reads, each carrying a distinct molecular identifier. Reads with shared molecular identifiers were discarded instead of being binned into consensus sequences. CDR3 identification, clonotype clustering and error correction used MiTCR with a Q25 quality threshold and the strictest error-elimination algorithm. A nonparametric unseen species model using Euler transformation provided a lower-bound estimate of total TCR beta diversity. The public sequencing data were trimmed at Q25 with fastp and processed into clonotypes with MiXCR by TCRdb, which kept only in-frame beta chains. A single entry per CDR3 protein holds the most common genes and DNA from its merged rows. Here the V and J calls rest on TCRdb's processing, not on the authors' analysis. Within this sample are about 1.8 million distinct CDR3 sequences, with around half of them counted one time only. The ten largest clones represent less than 2.5% of the sample.

The paper's findings and limits, for the study overall: Observed TCR beta diversity correlated strongly with the percentage of naive T cells measured by flow cytometry. Observed TCR beta diversity per million T cells fell roughly linearly with age, and a significant reduction was already apparent by age around 44. Because profiling used bulk unsorted PBMCs, naive and antigen-experienced compartments could not be compared conclusively. Estimates of total diversity based on one million sequenced T cells were considered lower bounds and underestimates. Because the CMV infection status of the donors was unknown, age-related changes in expanded clonotypes may potentially have been confounded. Compared with the aged group, more naive CD4+ T cells, fewer expanded clones and increased TCR diversity were shown by the long-lived group, suggesting age selection.

This clonotype was counted at least ten times. The clone's antigen remains unknown. It has no much larger one-base neighbor in the sample; base qualities were not kept. The approximately 41 donors, aged roughly 6 to 95 years, were systemically healthy Caucasian individuals from Russia. Each donor gave about 10 milliliters of peripheral blood, drawn into EDTA-treated Vacutainer tubes. Ficoll-Paque density-gradient centrifugation was used to isolate PBMCs, with at least 7 million obtained per sample. Trizol reagent was used to extract total RNA from PBMCs, with at least 6 micrograms per sample. For every donor, an aliquot of PBMCs went through flow cytometry to measure the percentages of naive CD45RAhigh/CD27high T cells.

The chain joins TRBV4-3 to TRBJ1-2, and 7 bases in between align with TRBD1. The material sequenced was blood. This sequence was found in a woman aged 40 to 55 in good health. The nucleotides read TGCGCCAGCAGCCCGACAGGGCCAGCTAACTATGGCTACACCTTC. Its amino acids are CASSPTGPANYGYTF.